The rows below give T cell receptor beta chains drawn from one sample of a study of blood T cell repertoires in COVID-19. Using immunoSEQ multiplex PCR, the repertoire was profiled, and TCRdb retains in-frame clones only, with some absent. The profile shows a few hundred thousand clones, 80% to 95% of them singletons. Sample: peripheral blood. Receptors originate from a woman in her twenties or thirties with COVID-19, enrolled during active disease. The CDR3 runs from the conserved cysteine through the conserved F or W. A D gene is named only where the DNA matches it firmly. Expanded clones get a size class; other rows say once, few or many, or leave the size out.

DNA	CDR3	length	V	D	size	J
TGCAGCGTGACCCAGGGTGGGGAGCTGTTTTTT	CSVTQGGELFF	11	TRBV29-1	NA	NA	TRBJ2-2
TGTGCCAGTACTAATGGGGGCTCCGGAGGGGGCTCACCCCTCCACTTT	CASTNGGSGGGSPLHF	16	TRBV19	TRBD1	NA	TRBJ1-6
TGTGCCAGCAGCCTCGGACACTATAGCAATCAGCCCCAGCATTTT	CASSLGHYSNQPQHF	15	TRBV3-1/TRBV3-2	NA	NA	TRBJ1-5
TGTGCCAGCAGCCCTACTAGCGGGAGTTACAATGAGCAGTTCTTC	CASSPTSGSYNEQFF	15	TRBV11-3	TRBD2	once	TRBJ2-1
TGTGCCAGCCTCAGCGGGGCCCGGAGCTCCTACAATGAGCAGTTCTTC	CASLSGARSSYNEQFF	16	TRBV7-2	TRBD2	NA	TRBJ2-1
TGCAGCGCATGGACGGGGGACGACACTGAAGCTTTCTTT	CSAWTGDDTEAFF	13	TRBV29-1	NA	NA	TRBJ1-1
TGTGCCAGGGCCGTAGGGGGGGACTACGAGCAGTACTTC	CARAVGGDYEQYF	13	TRBV2	NA	NA	TRBJ2-7
TGTGCCAGCAGCCGAAGCCCTAGCGGGGGATACAATGAGCAGTTCTTC	CASSRSPSGGYNEQFF	16	TRBV3-1/TRBV3-2	TRBD2	NA	TRBJ2-1
TGCGCCAGCAGCTTAGGGACAGTCAATTACGAGCAGTACTTC	CASSLGTVNYEQYF	14	TRBV5-1	TRBD1	NA	TRBJ2-7
TGCGCCAGCAGCCAAGGTTTGGCGGGCGGCGAGACCCAGTACTTC	CASSQGLAGGETQYF	15	TRBV4-1	NA	NA	TRBJ2-5
TGTGCCAGCTTCGGCCAGGCGAACACTGAAGCTTTCTTT	CASFGQANTEAFF	13	TRBV2	NA	NA	TRBJ1-1
TGTGCCACCAGCCCGGGGGGGGGCAATCAGCCCCAGCATTTT	CATSPGGGNQPQHF	14	TRBV15	NA	NA	TRBJ1-5
TGTGCCAGCAGCGCGGGGGGTTCGACAGATACGCAGTATTTT	CASSAGGSTDTQYF	14	TRBV6-6	TRBD2	NA	TRBJ2-3
TGTGCCAGCAGTTTATCCGGGACAGGGGTTTCCGAGCAGTACTTC	CASSLSGTGVSEQYF	15	TRBV28	TRBD1	NA	TRBJ2-7
TGTGCCAGCAGTTATTGGTACAGGGGGGGAAACACTGAAGCTTTCTTT	CASSYWYRGGNTEAFF	16	TRBV28	TRBD1	once	TRBJ1-1
TGTGCCAGCTCACCGACTCGAGGCTACACCTTC	CASSPTRGYTF	11	TRBV18	NA	NA	TRBJ1-2
TGTGCCAGCAGCCCAAGGGACGGGGGGCGAGAGCCCCAGCATTTT	CASSPRDGGREPQHF	15	TRBV9	NA	NA	TRBJ1-5
TGTGCCAGCAGCATCTACAGGGATGCTGAAGCTTTCTTT	CASSIYRDAEAFF	13	TRBV7-3	NA	NA	TRBJ1-1
TGCGCCAGCAGCTATGGACAGGGAAGGGATACGCAGTATTTT	CASSYGQGRDTQYF	14	TRBV5-1	TRBD1	NA	TRBJ2-3
TGTGCCAGCAGCTTAGATGGGGCTTTCTCTGGAAACACCATATATTTT	CASSLDGAFSGNTIYF	16	TRBV7-2	NA	NA	TRBJ1-3
TGTGCCAGCAGCTTAAGCTCGGGGAAAGAAAAACTGTTTTTT	CASSLSSGKEKLFF	14	TRBV7-9	NA	NA	TRBJ1-4
TGCGCCAACCGCGGGGAGAATAGCGGGAGTTCAGACAATGAGCAGTTCTTC	CANRGENSGSSDNEQFF	17	TRBV4-1	TRBD2	NA	TRBJ2-1
TGTGCCAGCAGTTCATCCCCCAAGCGGGCCAGCTACAATGAGCAGTTCTTC	CASSSSPKRASYNEQFF	17	TRBV6-2/TRBV6-3	NA	once	TRBJ2-1
TGTGCCAGCAGCTCACCGACAGGCCCCTACGAGCAGTACTTC	CASSSPTGPYEQYF	14	TRBV5-4	NA	once	TRBJ2-7
TGTGCCAGCAGCCCCCGGGGACAGGGGCTCTACAATGAGCAGTTCTTC	CASSPRGQGLYNEQFF	16	TRBV2	TRBD1	NA	TRBJ2-1
TGTGCCAGCAGCCTTACCGGGACAGCTGTCGGCGAGCAGTACTTC	CASSLTGTAVGEQYF	15	TRBV5-5	TRBD1	NA	TRBJ2-7
TGTGCCAGCAGCTTAGTATCAGGGGGAGGCAATTCACCCCTCCACTTT	CASSLVSGGGNSPLHF	16	TRBV7-9	TRBD1	NA	TRBJ1-6
TGTGCCAGCAGTACGACAGGTAGGAACACTGAAGCTTTCTTT	CASSTTGRNTEAFF	14	TRBV6-6	NA	NA	TRBJ1-1
TGTGCCTGGTTTCAGGGGCTCGGCTATGGCTACACCTTC	CAWFQGLGYGYTF	13	TRBV30	NA	NA	TRBJ1-2
TGTGCCTTCCTCGGACAGGGGAACTATGGCTACACCTTC	CAFLGQGNYGYTF	13	TRBV30	TRBD1	NA	TRBJ1-2
TGTGCCAGCAGCGAAGACAGAGCGGCCTATGGCTACACCTTC	CASSEDRAAYGYTF	14	TRBV3-1/TRBV3-2	NA	NA	TRBJ1-2
TGTGCCAGCTCACCTAGGACAGGTCCCTCCTACGAGCAGTACTTC	CASSPRTGPSYEQYF	15	TRBV18	TRBD1	NA	TRBJ2-7
TGTGCCAGCAGATCGCGACAGGCAGCTAACTATGGCTACACCTTC	CASRSRQAANYGYTF	15	TRBV5-6	NA	NA	TRBJ1-2
TGCAGCGCTGGGACAGGGGGGACCGGGGAGCTGTTTTTT	CSAGTGGTGELFF	13	TRBV29-1	TRBD1	once	TRBJ2-2
TGTGCCTGGAGTGTTCGGGGGGGTCAGCCCCAGCATTTT	CAWSVRGGQPQHF	13	TRBV30	NA	NA	TRBJ1-5
TGTGCCAGCAGCTTAGGATTTCGGGACACCATATATTTT	CASSLGFRDTIYF	13	TRBV7-2	NA	NA	TRBJ1-3
TGCGCCAGCAGCCAAGTAGCCCATATGGAGGATACCTACGAGCAGTACTTC	CASSQVAHMEDTYEQYF	17	TRBV4-1	NA	NA	TRBJ2-7